This T cell receptor beta chain is from a study of lung T cells in sarcoidosis with Löfgren's syndrome. The overall study: Repertoire analyses centered on Löfgren's syndrome patients. General study results and limits: TRBV2 was the preferred pairing partner of TRAV12-1, with similar CDR3s. Versus controls, Löfgren's syndrome patients reportedly showed TRAV12-1 and TRBV2 as most expanded.

This clonotype has more than one count but fewer than ten. The antigen remains undetermined. A single record per CDR3 protein comes from TCRdb applying MiXCR to the reads. The repertoire holds 60,000 to 70,000 distinct CDR3 sequences, over 20% seen once, with 2% to 2.5% in the top ten. The germline CDR1 and CDR2 sequences are LNHDA and SQIVND (reference sequence). This CDR3 has 14 amino acids. After removal of 7 bases from V and 3 bases from J, the junction contained 6 bases not matched to a gene. This TCR derives from a human donor with sarcoidosis (Löfgren's syndrome or another form), or a control subject (not recorded which). The chain joins TRBV19 to TRBJ2-1, with 7 bases aligning to TRBD1. The sample taken for sequencing was CD4+ T cells from PBMCs. The CDR3 DNA reads as TGTGCCAGTAAAAGGCAGGGGGTCTACAATGAGCAGTTCTTC. Its protein product is CASKRQGVYNEQFF.